The T cell receptor beta chain described here comes from a study of T cell responses to AZD1222 COVID-19 vaccine. Study-level results: Rises in breadth and depth of Spike-specific TCRs came after two AZD1222 doses. Samples come after the peak T cell response, not at day 14.

Trimming pared 5 bases from V and 3 bases from J, leaving 14 bases between. The CDR3 runs 14 residues. In germline, CDR1 is SGHTS, CDR2 YDEGEE. The protocol was immunoSEQ multiplex PCR, while the TCRdb copy is restricted to in-frame clones and leaves out a portion. The sample includes roughly 83,000 clones, roughly 86% seen only once; the top ten take roughly 9.4%. Details on this clone: Its matching antigen is unknown.

The TCR originated in an adult in good health. The chain uses TRBV5-8 and TRBJ1-2; TRBD1 is a possible D gene (6 bases). The sample here was peripheral blood, taken on day 0 of AZD1222 vaccination. As DNA, the CDR3 is TGTGCCAGCAGATGGTCAGGGGTCCACTATGGCTACACCTTC. Translating gives CASRWSGVHYGYTF.